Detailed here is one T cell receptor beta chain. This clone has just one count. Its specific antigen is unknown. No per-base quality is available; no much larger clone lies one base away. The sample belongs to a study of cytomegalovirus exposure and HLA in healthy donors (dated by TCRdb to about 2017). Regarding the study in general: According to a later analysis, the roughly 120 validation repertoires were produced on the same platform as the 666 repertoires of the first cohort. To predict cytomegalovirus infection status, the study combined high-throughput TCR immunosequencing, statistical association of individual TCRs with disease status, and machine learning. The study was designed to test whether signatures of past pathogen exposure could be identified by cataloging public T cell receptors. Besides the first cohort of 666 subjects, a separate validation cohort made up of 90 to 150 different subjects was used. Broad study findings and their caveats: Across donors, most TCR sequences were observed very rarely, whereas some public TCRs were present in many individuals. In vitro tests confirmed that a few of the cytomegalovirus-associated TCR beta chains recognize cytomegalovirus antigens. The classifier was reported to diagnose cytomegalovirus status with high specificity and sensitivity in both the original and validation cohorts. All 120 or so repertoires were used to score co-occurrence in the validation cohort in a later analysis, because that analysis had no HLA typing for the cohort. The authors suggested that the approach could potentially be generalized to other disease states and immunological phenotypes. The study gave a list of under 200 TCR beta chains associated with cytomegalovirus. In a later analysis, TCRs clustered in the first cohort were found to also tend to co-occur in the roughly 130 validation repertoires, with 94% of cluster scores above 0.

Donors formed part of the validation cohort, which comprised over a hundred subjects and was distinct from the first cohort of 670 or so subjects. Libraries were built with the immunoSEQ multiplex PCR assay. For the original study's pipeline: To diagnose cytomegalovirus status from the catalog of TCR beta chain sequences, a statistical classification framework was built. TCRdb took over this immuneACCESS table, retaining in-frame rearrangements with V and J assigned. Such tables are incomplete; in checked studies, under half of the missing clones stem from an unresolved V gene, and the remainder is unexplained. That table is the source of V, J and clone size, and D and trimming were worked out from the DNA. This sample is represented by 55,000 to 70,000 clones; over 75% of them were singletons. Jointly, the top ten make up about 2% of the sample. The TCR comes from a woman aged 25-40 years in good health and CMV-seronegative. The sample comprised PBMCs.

The CDR3: CASSFWTSVRGRDTGELFF. The sequenced DNA is TGCGCCAGCAGCTTTTGGACTAGCGTCCGAGGAAGGGACACCGGGGAGCTGTTTTTT. The chain is made from TRBV4-1 and TRBJ2-2; 9 central nucleotides agree with TRBD2. Compared with germline, V lacks 5 bases and J lacks 3 bases; bases without a gene match: 16. The CDR3 has 19 amino acids, counting the end cysteine and phenylalanine. The read is trimmed to its CDR3 DNA, 57 bases read in frame from base 1. The germline V gene gives CDR1 as MGHRA and CDR2 as YSYEKL.